Presented here are 13 T cell receptor beta chains from one specimen sequenced in a study of blood T cell repertoires in COVID-19. Sequencing was performed with immunoSEQ multiplex PCR; in TCRdb, only in-frame clones are kept and a portion is missing. The data contain 250,000 or so clones, around 84% of them singletons. Sequences were obtained from peripheral blood. The receptors come from a man aged 40-55 years who had recovered from COVID-19.

J is TRBJ1-1 and V is TRBV11-3, with D perhaps matching TRBD1 (5 bases). V shed 5 bases and J shed 5 bases, with 15 bases lying between them. CDR1 is SGHNT, CDR2 YENEEA, per germline. The CDR3 runs 14 residues. The DNA of the CDR3 is TGTGCCAGCAGCCCCGCGTCAGGGAGGACTGAAGCTTTCTTT. Protein sequence: CASSPASGRTEAFF.

This clone has ten or more counts. This chain joins TRBV2 and TRBJ2-7, with 7 positions matching TRBD1. Per the germline V gene, CDR1 is SNHLY and CDR2 is FYNNEI. Trimming cost V 4 bases and J 6 bases; bases outside gene matches: 3. The CDR3 spans 12 residues. The CDR3 sequence is CASSGTGGEQYF. As DNA, the CDR3 is TGTGCCAGCAGTGGGACAGGAGGCGAGCAGTACTTC.

V gene TRBV5-1 combines with J gene TRBJ1-4; D is perhaps TRBD1 (5 bases). The V and J ends lost 3 bases and 8 bases respectively, with 17 bases between them. CDR1 is SGHRS, CDR2 YFSETQ, per germline. This CDR3 is built from 15 residues. CDR3 coding DNA: TGCGCCAGCAGCTCAGAGATGGGGGGACGGGAAAAACTGTTTTTT. This codes for CASSSEMGGREKLFF.

Ten or more counts support this clone. This rearrangement joins TRBV3-1 (or the pseudogene TRBV3-2) to TRBJ1-1, with D possibly being TRBD1 (6 bases). Between the trimmed V and J ends, which lost 3 bases and 4 bases, there was a span of 18 bases. The CDR3 sequence is 16 residues long. Germline CDR1 is LGHDT and CDR2 is YNNKEL (reference sequence). CDR3 DNA sequence: TGTGCCAGCAGCCAGGGGGCCGGGGGGGAAGGCACTGAAGCTTTCTTT. Amino acid sequence: CASSQGAGGEGTEAFF.

The chain has TRBV5-1 and TRBJ1-4; 9 nucleotides align to TRBD1. After removal of 6 bases from V and 12 bases from J, the junction contained 12 bases not matched to a gene. CDR1 is SGHRS, CDR2 YFSETQ, per germline. CDR3 length equals 14 residues. The CDR3 is CASKVEGQGLELFF. The CDR3 coding sequence is TGCGCCAGCAAAGTGGAGGGACAGGGCCTGGAACTGTTTTTT.

The chain has TRBV30 and TRBJ2-1, with a possible D match to TRBD2 (6 bases). The CDR3 spans 15 residues. Germline V gene data show CDR1 as GTSNPN and CDR2 as SVGIG (reference sequence). Deletions cut 3 bases from V and 5 bases from J, with 17 bases between. The DNA of the CDR3 is TGTGCCTGGAGCCCGGGACTCCAAGGCCACAATGAGCAGTTCTTC. It encodes CAWSPGLQGHNEQFF.

This rearrangement joins TRBV18 to TRBJ2-7, with D possibly matching TRBD1 (5 bases). Per germline, CDR1 KGHSH and CDR2 LQKENI. V lost 0 bases to trimming and J lost 2 bases, with 11 bases between them. The CDR3 loop spans 15 amino acids. As DNA, the CDR3 is TGTGCCAGCTCACCACCGAGACAGACACCCTACGAGCAGTACTTC. Translation: CASSPPRQTPYEQYF. Looking up the rest from reference TRBV18 and TRBJ2-7 gives the full variable domain: NAGVMQNPRHLVRRRGQEARLRCSPMKGHSHVYWYRQLPEEGLKFMVYLQKENIIDESGMPKERFSAEFPKEGPSILRIQQVVRGDSAAYFCASSPPRQTPYEQYFGPGTRLTVT.

This sequence joins TRBV10-3 and TRBJ2-7, with 14 bases matching TRBD2. With V trimmed by 6 bases and J by 5 bases, 6 bases remained unmatched. This CDR3 comprises 15 residues. Germline CDR1 ENHRY, CDR2 SYGVKD. CDR3 coding DNA: TGTGCCATCAGGGGGACTAGCGGGAGTGTCCACGAGCAGTACTTC. As protein: CAIRGTSGSVHEQYF.

J is TRBJ2-2 and V is TRBV7-2, with 7 bases aligning to TRBD2. This CDR3 region has 16 residues. The J segment lost 4 bases and the V segment lost 0 bases, leaving 5 bases of the junction unmatched. Germline V lookup: CDR1 SGHTA, CDR2 FQGNSA. CDR3 amino acids: CASSLARERVTGELFF. The DNA of the CDR3 is TGTGCCAGCAGCTTAGCGCGGGAGCGCGTCACCGGGGAGCTGTTTTTT.

In its sample, this clone was seen once. The rearrangement links TRBV6-2 or TRBV6-3 to TRBJ1-2, with D hard to call. CDR1 is MNHEY and CDR2 is SVGEGT in the germline V gene. CDR3 size: 13 residues. The V end lost 0 bases, the J end lost 7 bases, and 9 bases lay between the germline ends. As DNA, the CDR3 is TGTGCCAGCAGTTACTCGTATGCGGGTGGCTACACCTTC. This sequence encodes CASSYSYAGGYTF.

This chain uses TRBV3-1 (or the pseudogene TRBV3-2) with TRBJ1-2; no clear D gene. V lost 0 bases, J lost 7 bases, and 18 bases lay in between. This CDR3 is 16 amino acids long. The germline gives CDR1 LGHDT, CDR2 YNNKEL (reference sequence). CDR3 sequence reads: CASSQDGPFGGAGYTF. DNA of the CDR3: TGTGCCAGCAGCCAAGACGGGCCATTTGGAGGTGCTGGCTACACCTTC.

Regarding this clone: The junction departs from the called germline gene at one end, perhaps through a read error. V usage is TRBV27 and J usage is TRBJ1-1, with D uncertain. Germline CDR1 is MNHEY and CDR2 is SMNVEV (reference sequence). CDR3 size: 13 residues. The CDR3 nucleotides are TGTGTCAGCAGTTTATTCGGGTCCTCGGGAGCTTTCTTT. The encoded protein is CVSSLFGSSGAFF.

The rearrangement uses TRBV29-1 and TRBJ2-7, with 9 bases lining up with TRBD1. CDR1 is SQVTM, CDR2 ANQGSEA, per germline. V lost 4 bases to trimming and J lost 4 bases; unmatched junction nucleotides: 2. This CDR3 contains 12 residues. CDR3 residues: CSVVDRGYEQYF. CDR3 nucleotide sequence: TGCAGCGTTGTGGACAGGGGTTACGAGCAGTACTTC.